A single sample gave rise to the 15 T cell receptor beta chains below, sequenced in a study of blood T cell repertoires in COVID-19. Sequencing used immunoSEQ multiplex PCR; TCRdb keeps in-frame clones, though not all of them. The sample contains about 200,000 clones, roughly 80% of which appear only once. The sample taken for sequencing was peripheral blood. The receptors originated from a human donor in a cohort sampled during active COVID-19.

This sequence joins TRBV19 and TRBJ2-5, with 9 bases aligning to TRBD2. V dropped 4 bases and J dropped 6; count of bases not matched to a gene: 9. Germline CDR1 LNHDA, CDR2 SQIVND (reference sequence). This CDR3 is built from 15 residues. The DNA for the CDR3 is TGTGCCAGTAGTACCCTAGCGGGACCCCTCAAGACCCAGTACTTC. Translated, it gives CASSTLAGPLKTQYF.

The chain carries TRBV18 and TRBJ2-5; TRBD2 might be the D (6 bases). The CDR3 covers 16 residues. Germline CDR1 KGHSH, CDR2 LQKENI. V lost 1 base and J 7 bases, leaving 19 bases between the germline ends. CDR3 in DNA: TGTGCCAGCTCACCACAGGGCGGGATTACATCCCCGACCCAGTACTTC. Protein product: CASSPQGGITSPTQYF.

The V call is TRBV9, the J call TRBJ1-2, with D uncertain. Trimming took 4 bases from V and 6 from J, leaving 16 bases between them. Germline V gene lookup returns CDR1 SGDLS and CDR2 YYNGEE. CDR3 length equals 14 residues. The CDR3 loop is CASSRTEGGNGYTF. The DNA of the CDR3 is TGTGCCAGCAGCCGGACGGAGGGCGGAAATGGCTACACCTTC.

V gene TRBV5-1 combines with J gene TRBJ2-7, with TRBD1 as a possible D gene (6 bases). The CDR3 is 15 amino acids. Germline CDR1 SGHRS, CDR2 YFSETQ. Trimming took off 4 bases at V and 4 bases at J, with 18 bases between the two ends. The CDR3 loop is CASSPGHSGLYEQYF. CDR3 sequence (DNA): TGCGCCAGCAGCCCGGGACATTCGGGCTTATACGAGCAGTACTTC.

The CDR3 region has the DNA TGCGCCAGCAGCTCGACTAGCGGGTTAACCGGGGAGCTGTTTTTT. This gives the protein CASSSTSGLTGELFF. The V gene is TRBV5-1, the J gene TRBJ2-2, with 10 bases lining up with TRBD2. The V gene's germline CDR1 is SGHRS and CDR2 YFSETQ. The V gene end was trimmed by 3 bases and the J gene end by 5 bases; junction bases not matched to a gene: 4. CDR3 length: 15 residues.

The chain uses TRBV7-2 and TRBJ2-7, with D maybe TRBD1 (5 bases). Germline V lookup: CDR1 SGHTA, CDR2 FQGNSA. Trimming left V 6 bases short and J 3 bases short, with 18 bases between. This CDR3 is 15 amino acids long. The CDR3 is CASSPDPTGSYEQYF. CDR3 in DNA: TGTGCCAGCAGTCCCGATCCAACAGGAAGCTACGAGCAGTACTTC.

This chain joins TRBV4-1 and TRBJ1-5, with D possibly matching TRBD1 (5 bases). The CDR3 is made up of 15 amino acids. CDR1 is MGHRA, CDR2 YSYEKL, per germline. The V gene lost 1 base and the J gene lost 0 bases, with 7 bases spanning the gap. The CDR3 region has the DNA TGCGCCAGCAGCCAAGGACAGTATAGCAATCAGCCCCAGCATTTT. Protein: CASSQGQYSNQPQHF.

This clone was observed once. The chain carries TRBV7-9 and TRBJ1-5; D ambiguous. Per the germline V gene, CDR1 is SEHNR and CDR2 is FQNEAQ (reference sequence). V was trimmed by 1 base and J by 4 bases, leaving 5 bases between them. The CDR3 has 13 residues. CDR3 nucleotide sequence: TGTGCCAGCAGCTTAGAAGAGAATCAGCCCCAGCATTTT. Translating gives CASSLEENQPQHF.

The V gene is TRBV11-2, the J gene TRBJ1-1; D unclear. Germline V CDR1 and CDR2: SGHAT, FQNNGV. The CDR3 runs to 15 residues. V gave up 5 bases and J gave up 0 bases, with 13 bases separating them. The CDR3 nucleotides are TGTGCCAGCAGCCCGAGGGAGCGGGTGAACACTGAAGCTTTCTTT. Protein: CASSPRERVNTEAFF.

This clone was seen a single time. The V call is TRBV5-6, the J call TRBJ1-4; D ambiguous. Trimming took off 1 base at V and 1 base at J, with 8 bases between the two ends. Germline CDR1 reads SGHDT; CDR2 reads YYEEEE. This CDR3 is 15 amino acids long. CDR3 sequence: CASSLKVRTNEKLFF. DNA for the CDR3: TGTGCCAGCAGCTTGAAAGTCAGAACTAATGAAAAACTGTTTTTT.

The V gene is TRBV30, the J gene TRBJ2-1; TRBD2 matches 10 bases. CDR1 is GTSNPN and CDR2 is SVGIG in the germline V gene (reference sequence). Losses at the gene ends were 1 base for V and 5 bases for J; bases not matched to a gene: 14. The CDR3 covers 18 residues. The CDR3 sequence is CAWSGASGSVGFNNEQFF. CDR3 sequence (DNA): TGTGCCTGGAGTGGGGCTAGCGGGAGTGTGGGGTTTAACAATGAGCAGTTCTTC.

This clone appeared once. The chain links TRBV5-4 to TRBJ2-5; no definite D call. Trimming left V 0 bases short and J 1 base short, with 10 bases between. The CDR3 runs to 15 residues. Looked up from germline, CDR1 is SGHNT and CDR2 is YYREEE (reference sequence). The CDR3 coding sequence is TGTGCCAGCAGCTTGGGGGCCTCGACCCAAGAGACCCAGTACTTC. Translating gives CASSLGASTQETQYF.

The genes are TRBV24-1 and TRBJ2-3; D remains ambiguous. Between the trimmed V and J ends, which lost 4 bases and 0 bases, there was a span of 13 bases. The CDR3 extends over 16 amino acids. The germline V gene has CDR1 KGHDR and CDR2 SFDVKD. The CDR3 sequence: CATSDPPGSSTDTQYF. The CDR3 nucleotides read TGTGCCACCAGTGACCCGCCCGGGTCTAGCACAGATACGCAGTATTTT.

This clone was recorded only once. V gene TRBV7-9 combines with J gene TRBJ2-1, with D possibly TRBD2 on 5 matching bases. Per the germline V gene, CDR1 is SEHNR and CDR2 is FQNEAQ (reference sequence). Trimming stripped 3 bases from V and 10 bases from J, with 7 bases between. The CDR3 is 11 residues long. DNA of the CDR3: TGTGCCAGCAGCTTGGGAGTAGAGCAGTTCTTC. It encodes CASSLGVEQFF.

In DNA form, the CDR3 reads TGTGCCAGCAGCCCCAGAACTAGCGGAATTTACCAAGAGACCCAGTACTTC. Translation gives CASSPRTSGIYQETQYF. V and J are TRBV7-2 and TRBJ2-5, with 8 bases fitting TRBD2. The germline CDR1 and CDR2 sequences are SGHTA and FQGNSA. V was pared by 5 bases and J by 0 bases, with 11 bases of the junction left unmatched. CDR3 length: 17 amino acids.